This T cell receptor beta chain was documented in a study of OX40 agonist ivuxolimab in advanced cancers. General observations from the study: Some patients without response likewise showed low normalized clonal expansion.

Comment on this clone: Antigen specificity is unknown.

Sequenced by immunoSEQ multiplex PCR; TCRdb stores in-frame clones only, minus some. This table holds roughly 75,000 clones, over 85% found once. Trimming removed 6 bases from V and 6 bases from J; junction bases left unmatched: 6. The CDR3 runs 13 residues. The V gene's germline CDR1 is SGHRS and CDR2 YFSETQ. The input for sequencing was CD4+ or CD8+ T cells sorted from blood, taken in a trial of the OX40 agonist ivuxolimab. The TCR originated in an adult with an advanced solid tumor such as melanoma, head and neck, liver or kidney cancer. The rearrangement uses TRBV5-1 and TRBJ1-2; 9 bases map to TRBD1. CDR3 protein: CASTKTGGDGYTF. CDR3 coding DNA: TGCGCCAGCACGAAAACAGGGGGCGATGGCTACACCTTC.